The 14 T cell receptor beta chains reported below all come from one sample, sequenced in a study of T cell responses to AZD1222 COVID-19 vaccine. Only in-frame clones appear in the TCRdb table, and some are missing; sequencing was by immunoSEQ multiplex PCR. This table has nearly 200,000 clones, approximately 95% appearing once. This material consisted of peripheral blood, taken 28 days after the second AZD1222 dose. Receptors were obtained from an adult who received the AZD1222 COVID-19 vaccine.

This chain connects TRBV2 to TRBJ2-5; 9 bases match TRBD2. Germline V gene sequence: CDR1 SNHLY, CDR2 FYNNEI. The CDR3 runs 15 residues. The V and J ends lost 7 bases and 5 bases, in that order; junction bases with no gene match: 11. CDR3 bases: TGTGCCAGCACCCAAGGGGCGGGGGGGCAGGAGACCCAGTACTTC. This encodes CASTQGAGGQETQYF. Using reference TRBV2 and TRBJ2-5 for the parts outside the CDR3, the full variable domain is EPEVTQTPSHQVTQMGQEVILRCVPISNHLYFYWYRQILGQKVEFLVSFYNNEISEKSEIFDDQFSVERPDGSNFTLKIRSTKLEDSAMYFCASTQGAGGQETQYFGPGTRLLVL.

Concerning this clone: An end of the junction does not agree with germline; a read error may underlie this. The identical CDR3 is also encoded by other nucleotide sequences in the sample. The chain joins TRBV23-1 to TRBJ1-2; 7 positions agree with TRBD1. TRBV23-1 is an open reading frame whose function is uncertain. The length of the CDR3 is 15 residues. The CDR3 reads CASSPREGGGYGYTF. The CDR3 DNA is TGCGCCAGCAGTCCCCGGGAAGGGGGCGGCTATGGTTACACCTTC.

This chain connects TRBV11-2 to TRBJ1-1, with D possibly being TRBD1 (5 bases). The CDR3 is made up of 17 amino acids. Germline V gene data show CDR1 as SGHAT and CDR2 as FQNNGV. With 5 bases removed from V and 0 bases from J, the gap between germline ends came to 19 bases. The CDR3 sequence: CASSLKRGDPMNTEAFF. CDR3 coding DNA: TGTGCCAGCAGCCTAAAACGGGGGGACCCCATGAACACTGAAGCTTTCTTT.

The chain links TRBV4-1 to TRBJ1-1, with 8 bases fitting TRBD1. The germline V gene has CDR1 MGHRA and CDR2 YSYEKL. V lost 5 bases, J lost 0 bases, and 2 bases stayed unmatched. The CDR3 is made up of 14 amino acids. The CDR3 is CASSSRGLNTEAFF. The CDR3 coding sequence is TGCGCCAGCAGCTCCAGGGGGCTGAACACTGAAGCTTTCTTT.

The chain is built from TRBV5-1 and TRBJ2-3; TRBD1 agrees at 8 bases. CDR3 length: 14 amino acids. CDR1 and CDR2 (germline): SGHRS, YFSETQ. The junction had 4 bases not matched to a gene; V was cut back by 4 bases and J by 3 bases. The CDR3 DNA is TGCGCCAGCAGCCAGGGACAGGCAACAGATACGCAGTATTTT. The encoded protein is CASSQGQATDTQYF.

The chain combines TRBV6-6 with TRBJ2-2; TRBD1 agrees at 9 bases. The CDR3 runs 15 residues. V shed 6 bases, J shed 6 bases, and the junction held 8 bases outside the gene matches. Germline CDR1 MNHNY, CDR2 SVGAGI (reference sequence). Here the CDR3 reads CASRMGQGGAGELFF. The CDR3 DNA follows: TGTGCCAGCAGGATGGGACAGGGTGGTGCCGGGGAGCTGTTTTTT.

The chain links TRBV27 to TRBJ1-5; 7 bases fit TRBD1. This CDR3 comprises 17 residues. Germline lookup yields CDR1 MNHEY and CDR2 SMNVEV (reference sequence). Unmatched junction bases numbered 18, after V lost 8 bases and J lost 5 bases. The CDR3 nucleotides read TGTGCCAGCGGACCCATAGGACAGGCCTTTTTAGATCAGCCCCAGCATTTT. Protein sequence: CASGPIGQAFLDQPQHF.

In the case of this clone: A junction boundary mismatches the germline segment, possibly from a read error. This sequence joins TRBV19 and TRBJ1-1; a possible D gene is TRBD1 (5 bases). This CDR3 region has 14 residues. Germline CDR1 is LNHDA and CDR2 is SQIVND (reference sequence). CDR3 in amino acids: CASIISGGGTEAFF. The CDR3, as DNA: TGTGCCAGTATTATATCGGGGGGAGGCACTGAAGCTTTCTTT.

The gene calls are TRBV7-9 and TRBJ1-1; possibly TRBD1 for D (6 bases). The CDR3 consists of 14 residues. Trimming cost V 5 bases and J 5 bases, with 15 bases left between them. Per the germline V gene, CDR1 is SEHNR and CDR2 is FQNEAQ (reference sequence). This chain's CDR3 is CASSARQGMTEAFF. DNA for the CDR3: TGTGCCAGCAGCGCCCGGCAGGGGATGACTGAAGCTTTCTTT. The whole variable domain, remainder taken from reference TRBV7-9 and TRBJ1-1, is DTGVSQNPRHKITKRGQNVTFRCDPISEHNRLYWYRQTLGQGPEFLTYFQNEAQLEKSRLLSDRFSAERPKGSFSTLEIQRTEQGDSAMYLCASSARQGMTEAFFGQGTRLTVV.

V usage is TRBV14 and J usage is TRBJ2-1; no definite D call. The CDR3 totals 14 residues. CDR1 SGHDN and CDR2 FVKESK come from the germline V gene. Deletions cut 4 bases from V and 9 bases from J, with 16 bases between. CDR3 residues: CASSPPGLGSEQFF. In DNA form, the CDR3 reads TGTGCCAGCAGCCCGCCGGGTCTTGGATCTGAGCAGTTCTTC. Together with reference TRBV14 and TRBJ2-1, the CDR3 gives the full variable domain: EAGVTQFPSHSVIEKGQTVTLRCDPISGHDNLYWYRRVMGKEIKFLLHFVKESKQDESGMPNNRFLAERTGGTYSTLKVQPAELEDSGVYFCASSPPGLGSEQFFGPGTRLTVL.

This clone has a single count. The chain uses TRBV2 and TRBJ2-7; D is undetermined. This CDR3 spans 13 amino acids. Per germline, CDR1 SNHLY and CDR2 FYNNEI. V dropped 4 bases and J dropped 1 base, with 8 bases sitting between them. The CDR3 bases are TGTGCCAGCAGTGGGGTCAGTTCCTACGAGCAGTACTTC. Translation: CASSGVSSYEQYF. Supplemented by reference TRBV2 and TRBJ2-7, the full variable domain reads EPEVTQTPSHQVTQMGQEVILRCVPISNHLYFYWYRQILGQKVEFLVSFYNNEISEKSEIFDDQFSVERPDGSNFTLKIRSTKLEDSAMYFCASSGVSSYEQYFGPGTRLTVT.

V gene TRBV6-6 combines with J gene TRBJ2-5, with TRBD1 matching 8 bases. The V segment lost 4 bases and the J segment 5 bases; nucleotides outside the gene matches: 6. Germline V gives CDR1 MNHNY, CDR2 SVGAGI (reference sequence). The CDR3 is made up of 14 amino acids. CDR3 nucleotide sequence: TGTGCCAGCAGTTCCCCAGGGGGCTTGGAGACCCAGTACTTC. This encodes CASSSPGGLETQYF.

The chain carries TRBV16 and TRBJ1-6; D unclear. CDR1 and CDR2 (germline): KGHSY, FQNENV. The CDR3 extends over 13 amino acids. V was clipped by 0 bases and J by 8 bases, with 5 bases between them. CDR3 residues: CASSQSSDSPLHF. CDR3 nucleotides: TGTGCCAGCAGCCAATCCTCCGATTCACCCCTCCACTTT.

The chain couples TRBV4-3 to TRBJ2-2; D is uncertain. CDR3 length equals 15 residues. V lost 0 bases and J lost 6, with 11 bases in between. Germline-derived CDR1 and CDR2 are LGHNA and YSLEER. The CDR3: CASSQERRFAGELFF. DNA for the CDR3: TGCGCCAGCAGCCAAGAGAGAAGGTTCGCCGGGGAGCTGTTTTTT.